This TCR beta chain was recorded in a study of cytomegalovirus exposure and HLA in healthy donors. Broader study findings: Sequencing probably produced one cluster of sequence variants that were highly shared. Follow-up analysis found HLA locus-dependent TCR association rates, highest for DRB1 and lowest for HLA-C.

Remarks on this clone: The antigen is unknown.

With V trimmed by 5 bases and J by 4 bases, 7 bases remained unmatched. The CDR3 is 14 residues long. Per germline, CDR1 SEHNR and CDR2 FQNEAQ (reference sequence). It was with 60 Vbeta and 13 Jbeta primers that the PCR ran. Assay: immunoSEQ multiplex PCR; the TCRdb copy retains only in-frame clones and omits some. The sample yields fewer than 200,000 clones, approximately 81% seen once. The receptor's source is a female donor in good health and CMV-seronegative. The chain uses TRBV7-9 and TRBJ2-5; 7 nucleotides match TRBD1. The sequencing input was PBMCs. In nucleotides, the CDR3 is TGTGCCAGCAGCCGACGTGGGACAGCAGAGACCCAGTACTTC. Translated: CASSRRGTAETQYF.